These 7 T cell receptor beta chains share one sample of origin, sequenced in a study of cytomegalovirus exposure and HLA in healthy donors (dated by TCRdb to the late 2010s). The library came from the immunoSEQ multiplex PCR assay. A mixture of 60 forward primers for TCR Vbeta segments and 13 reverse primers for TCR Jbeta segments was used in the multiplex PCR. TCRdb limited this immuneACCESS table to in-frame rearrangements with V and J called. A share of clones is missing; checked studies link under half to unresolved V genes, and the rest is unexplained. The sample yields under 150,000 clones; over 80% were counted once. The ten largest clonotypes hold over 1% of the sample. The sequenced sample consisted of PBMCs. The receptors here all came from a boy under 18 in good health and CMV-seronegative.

Here the CDR3 reads CASSVTGKWGYGYTF. The CDR3 nucleotides read TGTGCCAGCAGTGTCACAGGGAAGTGGGGATATGGCTACACCTTC. This chain uses TRBV25-1 with TRBJ1-2; weak D call: TRBD1 (6 bases). This CDR3 contains 15 residues. Germline V lookup: CDR1 MGHDK, CDR2 SYGVNS. Trimming shortened V by 4 bases and J by 5 bases, and 17 bases separated the two germline ends.

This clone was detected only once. The CDR3 reads CAWSAGLATYEQYF. The CDR3 nucleotides are TGTGCCTGGAGTGCGGGACTAGCCACCTACGAGCAGTACTTC. The chain uses TRBV30 and TRBJ2-7, with 9 bases fitting TRBD2. CDR3 length: 14 amino acids. V lost 1 base, J lost 2 bases, and 3 bases stayed unmatched. Germline CDR1 GTSNPN, CDR2 SVGIG (reference sequence).

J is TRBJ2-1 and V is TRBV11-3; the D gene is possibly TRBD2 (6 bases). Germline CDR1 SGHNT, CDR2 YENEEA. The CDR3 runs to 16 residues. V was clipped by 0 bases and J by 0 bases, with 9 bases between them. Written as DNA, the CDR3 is TGTGCCAGCAGCTTAGATGGGGGGAGCTCCTACAATGAGCAGTTCTTC. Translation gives CASSLDGGSSYNEQFF.

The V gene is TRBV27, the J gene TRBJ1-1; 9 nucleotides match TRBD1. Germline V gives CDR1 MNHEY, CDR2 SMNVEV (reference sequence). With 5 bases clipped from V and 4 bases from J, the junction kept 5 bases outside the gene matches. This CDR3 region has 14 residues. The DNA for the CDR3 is TGTGCCAGCAGTACAGGACAGGGGCTCACTGAAGCTTTCTTT. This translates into CASSTGQGLTEAFF.

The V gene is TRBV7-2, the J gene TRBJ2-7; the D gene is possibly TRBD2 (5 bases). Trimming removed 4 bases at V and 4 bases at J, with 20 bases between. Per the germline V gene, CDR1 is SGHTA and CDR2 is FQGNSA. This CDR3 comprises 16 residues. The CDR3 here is CASSSGWGGRLYEQYF. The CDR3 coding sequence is TGTGCCAGCAGCTCGGGGTGGGGTGGGAGACTTTACGAGCAGTACTTC.

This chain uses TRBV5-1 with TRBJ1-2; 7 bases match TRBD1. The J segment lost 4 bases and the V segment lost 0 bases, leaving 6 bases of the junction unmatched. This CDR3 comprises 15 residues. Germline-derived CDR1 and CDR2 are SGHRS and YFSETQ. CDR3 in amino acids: CASSLAGGGGYGYTF. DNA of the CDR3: TGCGCCAGCAGCTTGGCCGGAGGGGGCGGCTATGGCTACACCTTC.

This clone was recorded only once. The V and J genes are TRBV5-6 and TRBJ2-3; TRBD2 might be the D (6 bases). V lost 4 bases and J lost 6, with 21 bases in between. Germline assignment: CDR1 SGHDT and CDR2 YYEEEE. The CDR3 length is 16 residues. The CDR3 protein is CASSSGPGLSSDTQYF. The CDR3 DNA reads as TGTGCCAGCAGCAGCGGCCCGGGACTTTCCTCCGATACGCAGTATTTT.